This T cell receptor beta chain is from a study of T cell clonotyping in hematopoietic cell transplantation. Study in general: Recipient samples before transplant were obtained post-cytoreduction.

TCRdb's table, derived via immunoSEQ multiplex PCR, lists solely in-frame clones and lacks some. The data show about 27,000 clones, with under 85% seen just once and roughly 6.2% held by the top ten. The germline CDR1 and CDR2 sequences are MDHEN and SYDVKM. V lost 5 bases and J lost 4, with 18 bases in between. The CDR3 is made up of 15 amino acids. Time point noted: recipient sample about 28 days before transplant, after cytoreduction. The sequence was obtained from a man aged 50-59 years with myelodysplastic syndrome. Some clones in this sample may be carry-over from other donors' samples. J is TRBJ2-7 and V is TRBV28; D uncertain. The specimen comprised peripheral blood mononuclear cells, sampled before stem cell transplant. CDR3 sequence reads: CASSPRSTLGYEQYF. Written as DNA, the CDR3 is TGTGCCAGCAGTCCCCGGTCCACCCTTGGGTACGAGCAGTACTTC.